Below are 24 T cell receptor beta chains sequenced from a single sample in a study of T cells in Graves' hyperthyroidism and ophthalmopathy. RNA transcripts provided the source from which TCR beta CDR3 regions were amplified. A set of HTBI primers served as the primers for a first-round RT-PCR of the TCR CDR3. TCRdb processed the multiplex PCR reads anew with MiXCR; each CDR3 protein has one entry. In the table there are hundreds of thousands of distinct CDR3 sequences, about 45% of which are singletons. The specimen was peripheral blood or thyroid tissue (not recorded which). The receptors shown here come from an adult man with Graves' disease, either hyperthyroidism or ophthalmopathy (not recorded which).

The V call is TRBV20-1, the J call TRBJ1-1; TRBD1 matches at 7 bases. V shed 2 bases, J shed 2 bases, and the junction held 8 bases outside the gene matches. Per germline, CDR1 DFQATT and CDR2 SNEGSKA (reference sequence). CDR3 length equals 15 residues. The CDR3 DNA sequence: TGCAGTGCTAGATCCCCAGGGGGAGGAAACACTGAAGCTTTCTTT. Its protein is CSARSPGGGNTEAFF.

The V gene is TRBV12-5, the J gene TRBJ1-4; D gene uncertain. The CDR3 is made up of 12 amino acids. Germline loops: CDR1 LGHNT, CDR2 FRNRAP. V was trimmed by 4 bases and J by 8 bases, leaving 8 bases between them. The CDR3 region is CASGSGREKLFF. The CDR3 nucleotides read TGTGCTAGTGGTTCCGGTAGGGAAAAACTGTTTTTT. The entire variable domain, with the rest obtained from reference TRBV12-5 and TRBJ1-4, is as follows: DARVTQTPRHKVTEMGQEVTMRCQPILGHNTVFWYRQTMMQGLELLAYFRNRAPLDDSGMPKDRFSAEMPDATLATLKIQPSEPRDSAVYFCASGSGREKLFFGSGTQLSVL.

This clonotype showed up many times. The V call is TRBV2, the J call TRBJ1-6, with D perhaps matching TRBD1 (6 bases). V was shortened by 8 bases and J by 8 bases, with 13 bases between the two germline ends. The CDR3 has 13 residues. Germline V gene lookup returns CDR1 SNHLY and CDR2 FYNNEI. For the CDR3, the DNA is TGTGCCAGCTCAAGTGACAGGTATTCACCCCTCCACTTT. The encoded protein is CASSSDRYSPLHF. The full variable domain, rest sourced from reference TRBV2 and TRBJ1-6, is EPEVTQTPSHQVTQMGQEVILRCVPISNHLYFYWYRQILGQKVEFLVSFYNNEISEKSEIFDDQFSVERPDGSNFTLKIRSTKLEDSAMYFCASSSDRYSPLHFGNGTRLTVT.

The chain has TRBV10-3 and TRBJ2-2; D is possibly TRBD2 (5 bases). The CDR3 totals 15 residues. V was cut by 5 bases and J by 2 bases, with 12 bases left in between. CDR1 is ENHRY, CDR2 SYGVKD, per germline. CDR3: CAISTGGFNTGELFF. CDR3 sequence (DNA): TGTGCCATCAGTACCGGCGGGTTCAACACCGGGGAGCTGTTTTTT.

V is TRBV2 and J is TRBJ1-1; D is uncertain. V shed 5 bases and J shed 3 bases, with 10 bases lying between them. Germline V gives CDR1 SNHLY, CDR2 FYNNEI. CDR3 length equals 13 residues. The CDR3: CASSYGVHTEAFF. For the CDR3, the DNA is TGTGCCAGCAGTTATGGGGTACACACTGAAGCTTTCTTT.

This chain links TRBV19 with TRBJ2-7, with no clear D. CDR1 and CDR2 from the germline V gene are LNHDA and SQIVND (reference sequence). CDR3 length: 15 amino acids. With 5 bases removed from V and 6 bases from J, the gap between germline ends came to 20 bases. The CDR3 here is CASSLRPLESAEQYF. The CDR3 DNA reads as TGTGCCAGTAGTCTCCGACCGCTAGAATCGGCCGAGCAGTACTTC.

This chain uses TRBV29-1 with TRBJ1-2; no definite D call. The germline V gene encodes CDR1 SQVTM and CDR2 ANQGSEA. Trimming left V 8 bases short and J 4 bases short, with 17 bases between. This CDR3 region has 13 residues. CDR3 DNA sequence: TGCAGCTTGGATGCAGACCCGGCCTATGGCTACACCTTC. Its protein is CSLDADPAYGYTF.

This chain connects TRBV15 to TRBJ1-5, with TRBD1 as a possible D gene (5 bases). The CDR3 is made up of 16 amino acids. V shed 4 bases and J shed 0 bases, with 13 bases lying between them. Germline assignment: CDR1 LNHNV and CDR2 YYDKDF (reference sequence). The CDR3 region has the DNA TGTGCCACCAGCAAACCACGGGACCATAGCAATCAGCCCCAGCATTTT. Translated, it gives CATSKPRDHSNQPQHF.

This clonotype was recorded many times. CDR3 region: CASSYRQNNQPQHF. In DNA form, the CDR3 reads TGTGCCAGCAGTTACAGACAGAACAATCAGCCCCAGCATTTT. The chain joins TRBV6-5 to TRBJ1-5, with TRBD1 as a possible D gene (5 bases). This CDR3 has 14 residues. Looked up from germline, CDR1 is MNHEY and CDR2 is SVGAGI. Trimming pared 2 bases from V and 3 bases from J, leaving 8 bases between.

The rearrangement uses TRBV7-2 and TRBJ1-4, with no clear D. The V end was cut by 6 bases, the J end by 2 bases, with 13 bases between. CDR1 is SGHTA and CDR2 is FQGNSA in the germline V gene. The CDR3 has 15 residues. CDR3 amino acids: CASREASATNEKLFF. The CDR3 bases are TGTGCCAGCAGAGAGGCGTCCGCTACTAATGAAAAACTGTTTTTT.

J is TRBJ1-5 and V is TRBV19; 9 bases are shared with TRBD1. The CDR3 totals 14 residues. The germline V gene has CDR1 LNHDA and CDR2 SQIVND (reference sequence). The V and J ends lost 11 bases and 3 bases, in that order; junction bases with no gene match: 8. The CDR3 DNA reads TGTGCCGGGGGGACAGGGAAGTACAATCAGCCCCAGCATTTT. Its translation is CAGGTGKYNQPQHF.

This chain links TRBV5-1 with TRBJ2-6, with D possibly TRBD1 on 5 matching bases. The CDR3 runs to 14 residues. V was cut by 0 bases and J by 6 bases, with 7 bases left in between. Germline lookup yields CDR1 SGHRS and CDR2 YFSETQ. CDR3 amino acids: CASSLDGQANVLTF. The CDR3 region has the DNA TGCGCCAGCAGCTTGGACGGACAGGCCAACGTCCTGACTTTC.

This clonotype occurred many times. The chain couples TRBV7-2 to TRBJ1-2; no firm D call. This CDR3 has 13 amino acids. Germline CDR1 and CDR2: SGHTA and FQGNSA. V lost 1 base to trimming and J lost 3 bases, with 6 bases between them. This CDR3 is CASSLVQDYGYTF. As DNA, the CDR3 is TGTGCCAGCAGCTTAGTGCAGGACTATGGCTACACCTTC.

The V and J genes are TRBV19 and TRBJ1-1; D unclear. V lost 0 bases and J 1 base, leaving 15 bases between the germline ends. This CDR3 has 17 residues. The germline V gene has CDR1 LNHDA and CDR2 SQIVND (reference sequence). The CDR3 DNA reads as TGTGCCAGTAGTATAGAAAGTTTCGACGGGCCGAACACTGAAGCTTTCTTT. Translation gives CASSIESFDGPNTEAFF.

The gene calls are TRBV2 and TRBJ1-5; 8 positions agree with TRBD1. In germline, CDR1 is SNHLY, CDR2 FYNNEI. The J segment lost 6 bases and the V segment lost 6 bases, leaving 7 bases of the junction unmatched. The CDR3 consists of 14 residues. CDR3 in amino acids: CASSSTGGAQPQHF. CDR3 nucleotides: TGTGCCAGCAGCTCCACAGGGGGTGCTCAGCCCCAGCATTTT.

The rearrangement uses TRBV4-2 and TRBJ1-1, with 7 bases identical to TRBD1. CDR1 is LGHNA, CDR2 YNFKEQ, per germline. With 4 bases clipped from V and 11 bases from J, the junction kept 4 bases outside the gene matches. The CDR3 extends over 11 amino acids. CDR3 loop: CASSPWTGAFF. The CDR3 DNA follows: TGTGCCAGCAGCCCCTGGACAGGTGCTTTCTTT.

V and J are TRBV12-3 or TRBV12-4 and TRBJ1-1; D is ambiguous. This CDR3 comprises 14 residues. Trimming removed 6 bases at V and 5 bases at J, with 16 bases between. CDR3 protein: CASSPRFEGTEAFF. CDR3 sequence (DNA): TGTGCCAGCAGCCCCCGATTTGAGGGTACTGAAGCTTTCTTT.

This clonotype was observed at least ten times. This chain connects TRBV20-1 to TRBJ1-2; D is unresolved. Germline-derived CDR1 and CDR2 are DFQATT and SNEGSKA (reference sequence). V gave up 3 bases and J gave up 4 bases, with 15 bases separating them. This CDR3 has 14 amino acids. The CDR3 nucleotides read TGCAGTGCTAGGGCGCCAGGCGAGGGCTATGGCTACACCTTC. Translated, it gives CSARAPGEGYGYTF.

Turning to this clonotype: At one end the junction does not follow the germline gene, possibly because of a read error. In nucleotides, the CDR3 is TGTACCACCTACGAGCAGTACTTC. Amino acid sequence: CTTYEQYF. The gene calls are TRBV15 and TRBJ2-7; D remains ambiguous. Germline V lookup: CDR1 LNHNV, CDR2 YYDKDF (reference sequence). CDR3 length equals 8 residues.

This chain uses TRBV9 with TRBJ2-7, with no clear D. This CDR3 has 14 amino acids. CDR1 and CDR2 (germline): SGDLS, YYNGEE. The ends were cut back, 4 bases at V and 2 bases at J, with 13 bases in the middle. Here the CDR3 DNA reads TGTGCCAGCAGCCCAGAGGACCGGGCCTACGAGCAGTACTTC. It is translated as CASSPEDRAYEQYF.

This clonotype came up once. The rearrangement links TRBV7-4 to TRBJ2-2, with 8 bases aligning to TRBD1. J lost 3 bases, V lost 5 bases, and 8 bases had no gene match. This CDR3 comprises 16 residues. Germline CDR1 SGHVT, CDR2 SQSDAQ. The CDR3 DNA follows: TGTGCCAGCAGCCATGAGACAGGGGTCGACACCGGGGAGCTGTTTTTT. Its translation: CASSHETGVDTGELFF.

This clonotype was observed many times. The rearrangement uses TRBV2 and TRBJ2-2; D is undetermined. This CDR3 has 13 residues. V gave up 3 bases and J gave up 6 bases, with 8 bases separating them. Germline lookup yields CDR1 SNHLY and CDR2 FYNNEI. CDR3 sequence: CASSDGFPGELFF. As DNA, the CDR3 is TGTGCCAGCAGTGATGGGTTCCCCGGGGAGCTGTTTTTT. Variable domain in full (rest from reference TRBV2 and TRBJ2-2): EPEVTQTPSHQVTQMGQEVILRCVPISNHLYFYWYRQILGQKVEFLVSFYNNEISEKSEIFDDQFSVERPDGSNFTLKIRSTKLEDSAMYFCASSDGFPGELFFGEGSRLTVL.

This clonotype was detected ten times or more. The V call is TRBV7-9, the J call TRBJ1-3, with a tentative D call TRBD1 (5 bases). This CDR3 has 15 amino acids. Trimming shortened V by 5 bases and J by 1 base, and 12 bases separated the two germline ends. Germline values: CDR1 SEHNR, CDR2 FQNEAQ (reference sequence). This CDR3 is CASSQEDRSGNTIYF. The CDR3 nucleotides read TGTGCCAGCAGCCAAGAAGACAGATCTGGAAACACCATATATTTT.

On this clonotype: A single base separates this from a much larger clone, so it may be a read error. This rearrangement joins TRBV20-1 to TRBJ1-6, with D maybe TRBD1 (5 bases). Trimming shortened V by 2 bases and J by 9 bases, and 17 bases separated the two germline ends. The CDR3 is 15 amino acids. Germline lookup yields CDR1 DFQATT and CDR2 SNEGSKA (reference sequence). CDR3 protein: CSARSPGRWTSPLHF. The CDR3 bases are TGCAGTGCTAGATCACCGGGACGTTGGACTTCACCCCTCCACTTT.